This T cell receptor beta chain emerged from a study of regulatory T cells in long-lasting Graves disease. Time point in this sample: persistent/refractory GD, antithyroid drugs over 5 years with positive TRAb. Isolated PBMC RNA provided the starting material for the TCR library. Assembly of TCR beta libraries relied on iRepertoire HTBI primers together with Arm-PCR of CDR3 regions. TCRdb used MiXCR to reprocess the multiplex PCR reads, holding one entry per CDR3 protein. The sample has about 290,000 distinct CDR3 sequences; 22% are singletons. The table lists this clonotype with many counts. Sequenced material: peripheral blood mononuclear cells (PBMCs), taken when the disease was refractory, from a patient treated with antithyroid drugs. The clonotype comes from a female donor with Graves disease.

CDR3 in amino acids: CATSETGSNYEQYF. The CDR3, as DNA: TGTGCCACCAGTGAGACAGGGTCAAACTACGAGCAGTACTTC. This rearrangement joins TRBV24-1 to TRBJ2-7, with 7 bases identical to TRBD1. The CDR3 extends over 14 amino acids. Germline CDR1 reads KGHDR; CDR2 reads SFDVKD. V lost 4 bases and J lost 3; bases outside the gene matches: 5.